This T cell receptor beta chain emerged from a study of CD4 T cells in relation to SARS-CoV-2 and coronaviruses. Study context: TCR beta CDR3s were sequenced after roughly ten-day antigen culture of PBMCs. Study-wide points: Pre-pandemic and post-infection samples never came from the same donor.

TCRdb keeps only in-frame clones here, not all; method: immunoSEQ multiplex PCR. The sample shows 9,500 to 12,000 clones, roughly 77% of them seen only once. Unexposed donor CD4+ T cells date from about 2011-2018, before the COVID-19 pandemic. The cells were cultured for 9 to 11 days before CD4+ T cells were isolated. Testing used SARS-CoV-2 S/N and four cold-coronavirus spikes on unexposed-donor CD4+ T cells, cells permitting. This CDR3 is built from 14 residues. The germline gives CDR1 LNHDA, CDR2 SQIVND (reference sequence). Trimming left V 9 bases short and J 1 base short, with 14 bases between. Only one count was recorded for this clone. Its antigen is unknown.

Sequences were obtained from CD4+ T cells from PBMCs, cultured in vitro. This TCR was sampled from a human donor in good health. This chain connects TRBV19 to TRBJ2-3; D remains ambiguous. The CDR3 here is CASTATGRTDTQYF. CDR3 DNA: TGTGCCAGCACCGCGACCGGACGCACAGATACGCAGTATTTT.